The 6 T cell receptor beta chains listed next were all sequenced from one sample in a study of tissue T cells after allogeneic stem cell transplantation. Libraries were prepared by immunoSEQ multiplex PCR; TCRdb keeps only in-frame clonotypes and omits some of them. The table has roughly 4,000 clones, around 46% seen once. Time point of the sample: mouse harvest day 14 after allogeneic transplant. The graft held 10^6 splenic CD5+ T cells and 10^7 T-cell-depleted bone marrow cells. The sequenced sample was gut tissue. The origin of the receptors is a female BALB/c mouse given C57BL/6 T cells with graft-versus-host disease after an allogeneic hematopoietic cell transplant.

In regard to this clone: The genes and germline here are from mouse. The CDR3 goes on 1 residue after the read ends, and that part is filled in from the germline J gene. The chain couples TRBV5 to TRBJ2-5; D unclear. Germline V gene sequence: CDR1 LGHNA, CDR2 YNLKQL (reference sequence). The CDR3 loop spans 13 amino acids. V lost 4 bases, J lost 0 bases, and 5 bases lay in between. CDR3 sequence: CASSPRNQDTQYF. The sequenced part of the CDR3 DNA is TGTGCCAGCAGCCCCCGTAACCAAGACACCCAGTAC.

A remark on this clone: Mouse germline and gene names are used. The read halts 1 residue ahead of the CDR3 end, with the missing end drawn from the germline J gene. This chain uses TRBV12-2 with TRBJ1-4; no clear D gene. V was cut by 0 bases and J by 0 bases, with 4 bases left in between. The germline CDR1 and CDR2 sequences are SGHLS and HYDKME. The CDR3 is made up of 14 amino acids. The CDR3 DNA, read in part, is TGTGCCAGCTCTCTCGGGGTTTCCAACGAAAGATTATTT. Its translation: CASSLGVSNERLF. The whole CDR3 reads CASSLGVSNERLFF.

The table lists this clone with a few counts. Gene and germline names: mouse. The read falls 1 residue short of the CDR3 end, and the missing part is taken from the germline J gene. This sequence joins TRBV3 and TRBJ1-4, with 7 bases that match TRBD1. The V gene end was trimmed by 5 bases and the J gene end by 1 base; junction bases not matched to a gene: 1. The CDR3 spans 14 residues. Germline CDR1 reads SNHLY; CDR2 reads FYNGKV (reference sequence). CDR3 in amino acids: CASSRDSSNERLFF. CDR3 bases read: TGTGCCAGCAGCCGGGACAGTTCCAACGAAAGATTATTT.

A word on this clone: Any gene name here is a mouse gene name. The CDR3 is cut off 1 residue early in the read; its end comes from the germline J gene. This sequence joins TRBV29 and TRBJ2-4; D gene ambiguous. Germline CDR1 is MSHET and CDR2 is SYDVDS. Deletions cut 6 bases from V and 7 bases from J, with 11 bases between. The CDR3 runs 12 residues. The CDR3 DNA, read in part, is TGTGCTAGCAGGGGGATTCGGGACACCTTGTAC. Protein product: CASRGIRDTLY. The whole CDR3 region reads CASRGIRDTLYF.

Concerning this clone itself: The genes and germline here are from mouse. From the germline J gene comes the end of the CDR3, since the read stops 1 residue before it. At the DNA level, this CDR3 is encoded by other sequences in the same sample as well. V gene TRBV3 combines with J gene TRBJ2-3, with 7 nucleotides matching TRBD2. CDR1 is SNHLY, CDR2 FYNGKV, per germline (reference sequence). The CDR3 runs 14 residues. V lost 5 bases and J lost 6; bases outside the gene matches: 8. The covered CDR3 bases are TGTGCCAGCAGCCCGACTGGGTCCGGGGAAACGCTGTAT. Encoded protein: CASSPTGSGETLY. The CDR3 reads in full as CASSPTGSGETLYF.

As to this clone: Genes here carry mouse names. The read terminates 1 residue ahead of where the CDR3 ends, so the germline J gene completes it. The chain is built from TRBV13-2 and TRBJ1-1, with unresolved D. The CDR3 spans 13 residues. Germline V gene sequence: CDR1 NNHNN, CDR2 SYGAGS (reference sequence). V was cut by 0 bases and J by 7 bases, with 10 bases left in between. The covered CDR3 bases are TGTGCCAGCGGTGATGCAAGGAGATTAGAAGTCTTC. Residues: CASGDARRLEVF. The complete CDR3 reads CASGDARRLEVFF.